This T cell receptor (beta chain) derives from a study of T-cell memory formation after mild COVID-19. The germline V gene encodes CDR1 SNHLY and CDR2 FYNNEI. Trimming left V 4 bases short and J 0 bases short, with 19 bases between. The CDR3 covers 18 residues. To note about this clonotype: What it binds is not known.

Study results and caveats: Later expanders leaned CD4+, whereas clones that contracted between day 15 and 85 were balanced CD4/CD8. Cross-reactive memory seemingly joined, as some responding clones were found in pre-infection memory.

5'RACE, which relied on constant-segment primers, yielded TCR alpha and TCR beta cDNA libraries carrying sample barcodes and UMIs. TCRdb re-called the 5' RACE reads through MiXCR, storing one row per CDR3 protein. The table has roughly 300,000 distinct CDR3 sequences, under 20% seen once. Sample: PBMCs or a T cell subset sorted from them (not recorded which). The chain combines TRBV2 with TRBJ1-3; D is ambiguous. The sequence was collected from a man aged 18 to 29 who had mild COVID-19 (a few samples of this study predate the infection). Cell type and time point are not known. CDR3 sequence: CASSVRLRAGVSGNTIYF. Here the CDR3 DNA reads TGTGCCAGCAGTGTAAGGCTTCGGGCAGGAGTCTCTGGAAACACCATATATTTT.